This T cell receptor beta chain was observed in a study of blood T cell repertoires in COVID-19. At the level of the study: Samples of COVID-19 (acute and convalescent) were obtained from the United States, Italy and Spain. T cells, B-cell-depleted T cells, or PBMCs provided the cDNA or gDNA that served as material.

Per the authors' pipeline: Researchers report that nucleated cell counts were estimated from reference gene primer amplification. TCRdb's copy holds only in-frame clones and misses some; the assay was immunoSEQ multiplex PCR. That table supplies the V and J calls and clone size; D and trimming were determined from the DNA. The sample records 260,000 or so clones, approximately 80% being singletons. The CDR3 length is 15 residues. The germline V gene encodes CDR1 MNHEY and CDR2 SVGAGI. The V end lost 4 bases, the J end lost 1 base, and 13 bases lay between the germline ends. The chain is built from TRBV6-5 and TRBJ1-2; tentatively, D is TRBD1 (5 bases). This sequence originates from a woman aged 70-85 years with acute or convalescent COVID-19. The sequenced material came from peripheral blood. The CDR3 DNA reads as TGTGCCAGCAGTTGGCGGGAGGGGAATAACTATGGCTACACCTTC. This sequence encodes CASSWREGNNYGYTF.